What follows are 10 T cell receptor beta chains derived from one specimen sequenced in a study of cytomegalovirus exposure and HLA in healthy donors. 13 Jbeta primers and 60 Vbeta primers were used for the PCR. Clones were read by immunoSEQ multiplex PCR, and TCRdb kept only the in-frame ones, dropping some. This sample has about 250,000 clones, with around 80% found just once. Specimen: PBMCs. These receptors were taken from a boy aged 10-17 years in good health and CMV-seronegative.

The V and J genes are TRBV11-3 and TRBJ2-1, with 8 bases identical to TRBD2. CDR1 is SGHNT, CDR2 YENEEA, per germline. CDR3 length equals 15 residues. V lost 4 bases, J lost 6 bases, and 8 bases stayed unmatched. CDR3 nucleotides: TGTGCCAGCAGCTCCGGGGGGGCCATATTCAATGAGCAGTTCTTC. The encoded protein is CASSSGGAIFNEQFF.

The chain links TRBV7-9 to TRBJ1-1, with D possibly TRBD1 on 6 matching bases. From germline, CDR1 is SEHNR and CDR2 FQNEAQ (reference sequence). The CDR3 is 14 residues long. V was shortened by 4 bases and J by 1 base, with 10 bases between the two germline ends. The CDR3 is CASSSDSQNTEAFF. The CDR3 DNA reads as TGTGCCAGCAGCTCGGACAGCCAGAACACTGAAGCTTTCTTT.

This chain connects TRBV15 to TRBJ1-2; 7 bases match TRBD1. CDR3 size: 14 residues. CDR1 is LNHNV, CDR2 YYDKDF, per germline (reference sequence). V lost 3 bases, J lost 5 bases, and 6 bases stayed unmatched. The CDR3 DNA reads as TGTGCCACCAGCAGTTCAGGGGGTGTTTATGGCTACACCTTC. This encodes CATSSSGGVYGYTF.

This CDR3 reads CASSVAVRGQGAGANVLTF. Written as DNA, the CDR3 is TGTGCCAGCAGCGTAGCGGTCCGAGGACAGGGGGCTGGGGCCAACGTCCTGACTTTC. The chain recombines TRBV9 with TRBJ2-6; TRBD1 aligns across 10 bases. Trimming cost V 0 bases and J 2 bases; bases outside gene matches: 8. CDR1 is SGDLS, CDR2 YYNGEE, per germline. The CDR3 has 19 amino acids.

The gene calls are TRBV6-5 and TRBJ1-4; 10 nucleotides agree with TRBD1. The CDR3 length is 14 residues. V gave up 5 bases and J gave up 5 bases; unmatched junction bases: 2. CDR1 and CDR2 (germline): MNHEY, SVGAGI. The CDR3 coding sequence is TGTGCCAGCAGTGGGGGACAGGGGAATGAAAAACTGTTTTTT. Its protein product is CASSGGQGNEKLFF.

The chain links TRBV10-1 to TRBJ1-5; no clear D. Trimming cost V 5 bases and J 2 bases, with 7 bases left between them. CDR3 length: 13 residues. The germline gives CDR1 WNHNN, CDR2 SYGVQD (reference sequence). CDR3 nucleotides: TGCGCCAGCAGTCAGGTCCGCAATCAGCCCCAGCATTTT. Residues: CASSQVRNQPQHF.

This clone appeared a single time. The genes are TRBV27 and TRBJ2-2; TRBD2 agrees at 10 bases. Per germline, CDR1 MNHEY and CDR2 SMNVEV (reference sequence). The junction had 13 bases not matched to a gene; V was cut back by 6 bases and J by 3 bases. The CDR3 has 18 amino acids. The CDR3 DNA is TGTGCCAGCAGCGATATGGCGCGACTAGCGGGTTACACCGGGGAGCTGTTTTTT. Its protein is CASSDMARLAGYTGELFF.

The J gene is TRBJ2-1, the V gene TRBV27, with 8 bases matching TRBD1. Losses at the gene ends were 4 bases for V and 6 bases for J; bases not matched to a gene: 2. This CDR3 has 13 residues. Germline values: CDR1 MNHEY, CDR2 SMNVEV (reference sequence). CDR3 sequence (DNA): TGTGCCAGCAGTTCAGGGGGCATCAATGAGCAGTTCTTC. Protein: CASSSGGINEQFF.

This chain links TRBV19 with TRBJ2-5; 10 bases agree with TRBD1. The CDR3 length is 14 residues. J lost 0 bases, V lost 5 bases, and 0 bases had no gene match. Germline V gene data show CDR1 as LNHDA and CDR2 as SQIVND (reference sequence). This CDR3 is CASSGTGDQETQYF. CDR3 nucleotides: TGTGCCAGTAGTGGGACAGGGGACCAAGAGACCCAGTACTTC.

V is TRBV6-5 and J is TRBJ2-2; tentative D call: TRBD2 (6 bases). Germline V gene sequence: CDR1 MNHEY, CDR2 SVGAGI. V dropped 5 bases and J dropped 6 bases, with 13 bases sitting between them. There are 14 residues in the CDR3. The CDR3 DNA follows: TGTGCCAGCAGTGAAGTCCCGGGGGCCGGGGAGCTGTTTTTT. As protein: CASSEVPGAGELFF.